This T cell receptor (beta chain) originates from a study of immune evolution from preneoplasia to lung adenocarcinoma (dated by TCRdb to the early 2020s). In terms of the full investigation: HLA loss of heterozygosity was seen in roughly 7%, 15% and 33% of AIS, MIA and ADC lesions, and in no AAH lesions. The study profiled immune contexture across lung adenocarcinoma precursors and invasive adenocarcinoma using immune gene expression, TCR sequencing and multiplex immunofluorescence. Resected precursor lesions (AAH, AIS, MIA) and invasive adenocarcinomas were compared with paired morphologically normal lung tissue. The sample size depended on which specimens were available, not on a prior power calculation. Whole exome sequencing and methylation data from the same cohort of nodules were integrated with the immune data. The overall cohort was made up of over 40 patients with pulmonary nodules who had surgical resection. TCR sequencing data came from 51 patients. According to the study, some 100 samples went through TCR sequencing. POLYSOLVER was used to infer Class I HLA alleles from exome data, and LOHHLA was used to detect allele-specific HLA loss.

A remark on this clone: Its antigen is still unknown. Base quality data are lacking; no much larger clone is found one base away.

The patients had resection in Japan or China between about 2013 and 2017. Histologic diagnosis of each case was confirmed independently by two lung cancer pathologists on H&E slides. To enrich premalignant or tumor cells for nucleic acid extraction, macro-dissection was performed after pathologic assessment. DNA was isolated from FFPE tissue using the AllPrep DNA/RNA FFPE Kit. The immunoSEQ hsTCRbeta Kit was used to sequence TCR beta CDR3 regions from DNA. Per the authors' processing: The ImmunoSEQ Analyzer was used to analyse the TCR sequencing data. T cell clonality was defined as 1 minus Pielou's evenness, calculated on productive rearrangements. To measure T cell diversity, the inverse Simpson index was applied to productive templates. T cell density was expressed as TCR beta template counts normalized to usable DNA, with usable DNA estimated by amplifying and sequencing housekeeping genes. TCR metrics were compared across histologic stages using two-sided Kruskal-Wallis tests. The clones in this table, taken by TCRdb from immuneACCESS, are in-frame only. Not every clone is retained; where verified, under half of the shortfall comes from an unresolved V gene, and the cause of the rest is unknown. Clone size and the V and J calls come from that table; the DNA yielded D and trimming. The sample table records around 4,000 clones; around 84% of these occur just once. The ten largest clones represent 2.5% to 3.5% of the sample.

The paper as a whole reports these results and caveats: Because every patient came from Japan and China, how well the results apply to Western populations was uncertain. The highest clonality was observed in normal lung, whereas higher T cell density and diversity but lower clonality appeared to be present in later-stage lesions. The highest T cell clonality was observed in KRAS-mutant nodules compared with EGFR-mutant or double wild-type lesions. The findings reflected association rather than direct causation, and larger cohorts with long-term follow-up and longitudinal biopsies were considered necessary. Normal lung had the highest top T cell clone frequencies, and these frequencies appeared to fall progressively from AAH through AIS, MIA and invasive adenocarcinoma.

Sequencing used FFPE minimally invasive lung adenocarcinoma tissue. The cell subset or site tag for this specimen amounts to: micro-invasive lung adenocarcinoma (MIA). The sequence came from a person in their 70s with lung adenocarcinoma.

The nucleotide sequence is TGTGCCAGCAGCCCAGGACGAATGTACACTGAAGCTTTCTTT. It specifies CASSPGRMYTEAFF. This chain is built from TRBV7-2 and TRBJ1-1; the D gene cannot be named for sure. From the cysteine up to the phenylalanine, the CDR3 has a length of 14 residues. Only the CDR3 region is kept as DNA, spanning 42 bases read in frame from base 1. The germline V gene specifies SGHTA as CDR1 and FQGNSA as CDR2. V gives up 5 bases and J gives up 3 bases, and the segment between their germline ends measures 13 bases.